The 2 T cell receptor beta chains given below trace back to one sample, sequenced in a study of radiotherapy plus CTLA-4 blockade in lung cancer. Profiled with immunoSEQ multiplex PCR; TCRdb holds only in-frame clones, not every one. The table lists around 56,000 clones, 70% to 85% of them singletons, with roughly 17% in the top ten. Specimen: peripheral blood, collected from a patient treated with radiotherapy plus ipilimumab. These receptors were collected from a human donor with non-small cell lung cancer who had a complete response to radiotherapy plus ipilimumab.

This clone was detected only a few times. The chain is built from TRBV6-9 and TRBJ2-6; tentative D call: TRBD2 (5 bases). The CDR3 runs 17 residues. CDR1 and CDR2 from the germline V gene are MNHGY and SVAAGI. The V end lost 10 bases, the J end lost 0 bases, and 19 bases lay between the germline ends. DNA for the CDR3: TGTGCCACTACTAGTAGCAGAAGGATCTCTGGGGCCAACGTCCTGACTTTC. This translates into CATTSSRRISGANVLTF.

About this clone itself: This sample includes further DNA sequences coding for the same CDR3. The chain combines TRBV6-6 with TRBJ2-3; D not resolved. Looked up from germline, CDR1 is MNHNY and CDR2 is SVGAGI (reference sequence). V was trimmed by 2 bases and J by 3 bases, leaving 9 bases between them. The CDR3 spans 14 residues. The CDR3 coding sequence is TGTGCCAGCAGTTACCCGAGCAAGACAGATACGCAGTATTTT. The encoded protein is CASSYPSKTDTQYF.